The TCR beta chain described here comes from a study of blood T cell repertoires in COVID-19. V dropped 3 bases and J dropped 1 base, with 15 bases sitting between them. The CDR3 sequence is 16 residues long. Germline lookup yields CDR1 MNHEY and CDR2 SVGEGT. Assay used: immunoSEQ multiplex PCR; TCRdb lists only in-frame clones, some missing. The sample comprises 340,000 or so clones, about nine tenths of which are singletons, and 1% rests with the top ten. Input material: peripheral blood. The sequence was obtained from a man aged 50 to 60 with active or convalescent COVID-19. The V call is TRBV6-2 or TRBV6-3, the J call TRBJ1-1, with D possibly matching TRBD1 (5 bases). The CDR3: CASSYTRDRGNTEAFF. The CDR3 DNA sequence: TGTGCCAGCAGTTATACCAGGGATCGCGGGAACACTGAAGCTTTCTTT.